This T cell receptor (beta chain) originates from a study of T cell responses to AZD1222 COVID-19 vaccine. TCRdb keeps only in-frame clones here, not all; method: immunoSEQ multiplex PCR. In the table there are about 93,000 clones, just under 90% of which are singletons. The CDR3 contains 14 residues. CDR1 and CDR2 (germline): MNHEY, SMNVEV (reference sequence). V lost 3 bases and J lost 4, with 12 bases in between. With regard to this clone: Antigen: not known.

Notes on the study in general: Without day 14 samples, only post-peak T cell repertoires were studied. White British ancestry dominated among donors, who included more females, and clonal diversity was possibly underestimated. At study baseline, merely several AZD1222 recipients were seropositive.

The source is an adult in good health. The source was peripheral blood, collected on day 0 of MenACWY control vaccination. The V and J genes are TRBV27 and TRBJ1-2; no definite D call. The CDR3 DNA sequence: TGTGCCAGCAGTTTTGGGAGCGATTTCTATGGCTACACCTTC. Protein sequence: CASSFGSDFYGYTF.